This T cell receptor (beta chain) originates from a study of cytomegalovirus exposure and HLA in healthy donors. Study-level background: Most genotyped donors, about four fifths of 398, had Caucasian-associated genetic ancestry.

In the PCR, 60 Vbeta and 13 Jbeta primers were used. Clones were read by immunoSEQ multiplex PCR, and TCRdb kept only the in-frame ones, dropping some. Of 140,000 or so clones listed, less than 9.5% are singletons. This clone was counted a few times. This CDR3 has 16 amino acids. This chain uses TRBV12-2 with TRBJ1-6; TRBD1, the D gene given by the table, was not confirmed from the DNA. TRBV12-2 is designated a pseudogene. The TCR originated in a male donor in good health and CMV-seronegative. Source material: PBMCs. This CDR3 is CASRLDRQGPHSPLHF. The CDR3 DNA reads as TGTGCAAGTCGCTTAGATCGACAGGGACCCCATTCACCCCTCCACTTT.